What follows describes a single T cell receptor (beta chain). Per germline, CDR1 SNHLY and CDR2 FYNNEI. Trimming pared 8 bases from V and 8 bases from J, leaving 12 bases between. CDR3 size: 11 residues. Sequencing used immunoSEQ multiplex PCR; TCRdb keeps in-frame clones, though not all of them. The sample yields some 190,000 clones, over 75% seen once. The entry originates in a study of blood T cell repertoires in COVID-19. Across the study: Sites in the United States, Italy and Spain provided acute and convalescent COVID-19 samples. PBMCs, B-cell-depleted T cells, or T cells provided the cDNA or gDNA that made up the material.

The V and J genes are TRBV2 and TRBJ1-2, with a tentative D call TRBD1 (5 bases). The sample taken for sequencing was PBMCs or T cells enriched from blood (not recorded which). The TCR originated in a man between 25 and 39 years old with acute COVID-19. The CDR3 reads CASGQGGGYTF. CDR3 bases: TGTGCCAGCGGGCAGGGAGGCGGCTACACCTTC.